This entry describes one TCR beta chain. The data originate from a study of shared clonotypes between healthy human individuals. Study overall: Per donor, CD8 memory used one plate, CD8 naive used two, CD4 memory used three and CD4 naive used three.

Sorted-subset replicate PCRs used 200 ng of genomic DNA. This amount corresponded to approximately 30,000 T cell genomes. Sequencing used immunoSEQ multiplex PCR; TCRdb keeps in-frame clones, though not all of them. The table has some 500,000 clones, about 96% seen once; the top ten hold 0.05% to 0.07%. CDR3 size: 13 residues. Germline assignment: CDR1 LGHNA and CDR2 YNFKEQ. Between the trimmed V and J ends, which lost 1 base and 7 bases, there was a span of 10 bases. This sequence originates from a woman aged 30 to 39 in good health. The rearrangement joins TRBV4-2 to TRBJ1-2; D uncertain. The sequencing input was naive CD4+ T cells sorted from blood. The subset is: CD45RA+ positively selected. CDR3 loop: CASSQGTLVGYTF. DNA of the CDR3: TGTGCCAGCAGCCAAGGCACCTTAGTTGGCTACACCTTC.